This T cell receptor (beta chain) was observed in a study of Graves' ophthalmopathy and Graves' hyperthyroidism (dated by TCRdb to 2017 to 2018). With respect to the entire study: Stable hyperthyroidism was defined as no progression to ophthalmopathy within 18 months of follow-up. To tell Graves' ophthalmopathy apart from Graves' hyperthyroidism, and to predict which patients would progress to ophthalmopathy, the study relied on TCR beta repertoire signatures. In total, over 130 blood samples were TCR-sequenced: fewer than 50 ophthalmopathy, under 80 hyperthyroidism and approximately 17 hyperthyroidism-to-ophthalmopathy patients. To explore V-J signatures distinguishing ophthalmopathy from hyperthyroidism, a discovery set of roughly 100 patients (about 43 ophthalmopathy, some 57 stable hyperthyroidism) was enrolled. The independent validation cohort included approximately 19 hyperthyroidism patients plus 17 patients who later progressed from hyperthyroidism to ophthalmopathy. T-cell repertoires of thyroid tissue and blood were compared in 5 or 6 hyperthyroidism patients. Following sampling, methimazole starting at 30 mg daily was administered to hyperthyroidism patients, and high-dose intravenous methylprednisolone was administered to ophthalmopathy patients.

This clonotype was recorded many times. Its antigen remains undetermined. Base qualities are not at hand, and no much larger clone is one base apart. TCR beta CDR3 regions were amplified from RNA transcripts for repertoire sequencing. HTBI primers and the Qiagen OneStep RT-PCR kit were used in a first-round RT-PCR, which was followed by a second-round multiplex PCR, size selection and purification. Libraries were sequenced paired-end with 100 bp reads on an Illumina HiSeq2000. The paper's processing steps were these. SOAPnuke was used for read processing, and reads with adapters, uncalled bases, a mean Phred below 15, or no exact constant-primer or identifier match were discarded. COPE v1.2.5 was used to merge high-quality paired reads. Clonotypes were defined as unique nucleotide sequences and were aligned to IMGT TRB V, D and J references using MiTCR v1.1. The analysis was limited to V-J combinations with a frequency above 0.0001, which together covered 99% to 99.2% of repertoires. A TCR clonal expansion and chaos score per V-J combination was defined as the ratio of F50 clonal expansion to chaos observed in the TCRdist matrix. Features were reduced by Welch's t-statistics and random forest to over 10 V-J combinations, which fed a naive Bayes classifier. Thyroid-blood repertoire similarity was quantified with the Morisita-Horn index. Through fastp at Q25 and MiXCR, TCRdb rebuilt clones from the public reads, retaining in-frame beta chains. Merged by CDR3 protein, the rows form single entries marked with the most common genes and DNA. TCRdb, not the original authors, processed these V and J calls. Present in this sample are about 500,000 distinct CDR3 sequences, under 45% of which were seen just once. The biggest ten clones account for approximately 4.1% of the sample.

The germline V gene yields SQVTM for CDR1 and ANQGSEA for CDR2. The CDR3 has 16 amino acids, counting the end cysteine and phenylalanine. The sequence is cut down to CDR3 DNA, 48 bases in frame from base 1. Trimming takes 7 bases off V and 2 bases off J; junction bases not matched to a gene: 6. Study-wide findings and limitations: Sample size was not predetermined statistically, and investigators were not blinded to group allocation. Most expanded thyroid clonotypes with a frequency above 0.001 also appeared in blood, which suggests that blood repertoires may reflect the immune response in the thyroid. In cross-validation, the 13-signature model distinguished ophthalmopathy from stable hyperthyroidism with 85% to 90% sensitivity and around 81% specificity, and in the test set the corresponding values were roughly 80% and 76%. In validation, the model predicted ophthalmopathy progression with less than 71% sensitivity and approximately 75% specificity; about a dozen predicted patients were CT-confirmed with GO in a median of around 6.5 months.

Hyperthyroidism patients were newly diagnosed, with disease duration under 2 months, and aged 18 to 65 years. Patients with other autoimmune diseases, uncontrolled infections, pregnancy or lactation were excluded. Clinical symptoms, serum thyroxine, TRAb, thyroid ultrasound and orbital computed tomography were used for diagnosis. Total RNA was extracted using Trizol reagent, and RNA quality was checked on an Agilent 2100 Bioanalyzer. This sequence was found in an adult man with Graves' hyperthyroidism. The chain couples TRBV29-1 to TRBJ2-6; 12 middle bases align to TRBD1. Sequencing was performed on peripheral blood or thyroid tissue (not recorded which). Read as DNA, the sequence is TGCAGCGCGACGGGACAGGGGGCTCCTGGGGCCAACGTCCTGACTTTC. This translates into CSATGQGAPGANVLTF.